This entry concerns a single T cell receptor beta chain. Its antigen is still unknown. This sample is part of a study of T cell responses to AZD1222 COVID-19 vaccine. General study findings and limits: Clonal diversity may have been underestimated, and the donors were mostly white British, with more females than males.

Method: immunoSEQ multiplex PCR; TCRdb's copy keeps in-frame clones and lacks some. The sample shows about 120,000 clones, about 93% of them seen only once. From germline, CDR1 is LGHDT and CDR2 YNNKEL (reference sequence). The CDR3 has 14 residues. The V gene lost 1 base and the J gene lost 9 bases, with 13 bases spanning the gap. This clonotype originated in an adult who received the AZD1222 COVID-19 vaccine. The genes are TRBV3-1 (or the pseudogene TRBV3-2) and TRBJ2-1; D is possibly TRBD1 (6 bases). The source material was peripheral blood, sampled 28 days after the second AZD1222 dose. CDR3 nucleotides: TGTGCCAGCAGCCAAGTATCAGGGGTTAGTGAGCAGTTCTTC. Encoded protein: CASSQVSGVSEQFF.